These 24 T cell receptor beta chains share one sample of origin, sequenced in a study of PD-L1 blockade in urothelial cancer. Method: immunoSEQ multiplex PCR; TCRdb's copy keeps in-frame clones and lacks some. Of 40,000 or so clones detected, approximately 83% appear once; the ten largest clones hold roughly 18%. The specimen comprised PBMCs, sampled around atezolizumab (anti-PD-L1) treatment. The receptors originated from a man between 60 and 70 years old with urothelial cancer.

The sample holds a few counts of this clone. The V and J genes are TRBV5-1 and TRBJ1-4; perhaps TRBD1 as D (6 bases). Germline lookup yields CDR1 SGHRS and CDR2 YFSETQ. The CDR3 contains 14 residues. V lost 2 bases to trimming and J lost 7 bases, with 12 bases between them. CDR3 DNA: TGCGCCAGCAGCTTATCTACAGGGAGTGAAAAACTGTTTTTT. Translating gives CASSLSTGSEKLFF.

The table lists this clone with a count of one. The rearrangement uses TRBV9 and TRBJ2-1; D is ambiguous. The germline V and J ends were trimmed by 3 bases and 8 bases, with 12 bases remaining between them. Germline lookup yields CDR1 SGDLS and CDR2 YYNGEE. The CDR3 has 13 residues. CDR3 coding DNA: TGTGCCAGCAGCGGGGCCCCCTTCTATGAGCAGTTCTTC. Protein: CASSGAPFYEQFF.

Here the CDR3 reads CASSTGTGYNSPLHF. The CDR3 coding sequence is TGTGCCAGCAGTACCGGGACAGGGTACAATTCACCCCTCCACTTT. The chain uses TRBV28 and TRBJ1-6, with 9 bases matching TRBD1. The CDR3 is 15 residues long. Germline loops: CDR1 MDHEN, CDR2 SYDVKM. After removal of 5 bases from V and 7 bases from J, the junction contained 6 bases not matched to a gene. The complete variable domain, with remaining parts taken from reference TRBV28 and TRBJ1-6, reads DVKVTQSSRYLVKRTGEKVFLECVQDMDHENMFWYRQDPGLGLRLIYFSYDVKMKEKGDIPEGYSVSREKKERFSLILESASTNQTSMYLCASSTGTGYNSPLHFGNGTRLTVT.

This clone turned up a few times. This chain connects TRBV11-2 to TRBJ1-6; D remains ambiguous. V was pared by 0 bases and J by 14 bases, with 14 bases between. The CDR3 has 14 residues. The germline CDR1 and CDR2 sequences are SGHAT and FQNNGV. CDR3 bases: TGTGCCAGCAGCTTAGAACTTTCAGGCATGGCCCTCCACTTT. It encodes CASSLELSGMALHF.

This rearrangement joins TRBV2 to TRBJ2-2; possible D gene TRBD2, 5 bases. CDR1 is SNHLY and CDR2 is FYNNEI in the germline V gene. This CDR3 is 14 amino acids long. Trimming stripped 6 bases from V and 2 bases from J, with 10 bases between. CDR3 sequence reads: CASRGLANTGELFF. CDR3 DNA sequence: TGTGCCAGCAGGGGTCTAGCCAACACCGGGGAGCTGTTTTTT.

The chain joins TRBV5-1 to TRBJ1-6; the D is unclear. This CDR3 comprises 18 residues. The V end lost 0 bases, the J end lost 9 bases, and 22 bases lay between the germline ends. In germline, CDR1 is SGHRS, CDR2 YFSETQ. For the CDR3, the DNA is TGCGCCAGCAGCTTGGCCCGATCCGGGGATCAGAAGACTTCACCCCTCCACTTT. This sequence encodes CASSLARSGDQKTSPLHF. The full variable domain, its missing parts supplied by reference TRBV5-1 and TRBJ1-6, is KAGVTQTPRYLIKTRGQQVTLSCSPISGHRSVSWYQQTPGQGLQFLFEYFSETQRNKGNFPGRFSGRQFSNSRSEMNVSTLELGDSALYLCASSLARSGDQKTSPLHFGNGTRLTVT.

V usage is TRBV7-8 and J usage is TRBJ2-7, with D tentatively TRBD2 (6 bases). Germline V gene sequence: CDR1 SGHVS, CDR2 FQNEAQ. Trimming took 6 bases from V and 7 from J, leaving 19 bases between them. This CDR3 is 14 amino acids long. The CDR3 reads CASRHGTSGGEQYF. CDR3 nucleotides: TGTGCCAGCAGGCACGGGACGTCCGGGGGAGAGCAGTACTTC.

The chain has TRBV7-9 and TRBJ2-7; TRBD1 agrees at 8 bases. CDR3 size: 17 residues. The V segment lost 2 bases and the J segment 3 bases; nucleotides outside the gene matches: 12. CDR1 is SEHNR and CDR2 is FQNEAQ in the germline V gene (reference sequence). Here the CDR3 reads CASSLIQRTGLVYEQYF. The CDR3 DNA follows: TGTGCCAGCAGCTTAATCCAAAGGACAGGGTTAGTCTACGAGCAGTACTTC.

This chain uses TRBV5-4 with TRBJ2-7; TRBD1 aligns across 10 bases. Germline CDR1 SGHNT, CDR2 YYREEE (reference sequence). The CDR3 spans 14 residues. V lost 2 bases, J lost 6 bases, and 5 bases stayed unmatched. The CDR3 region is CASSFGQGVGEQYF. The DNA for the CDR3 is TGTGCCAGCAGCTTCGGACAGGGGGTCGGCGAGCAGTACTTC.

This clone is a singleton in its sample. J is TRBJ2-5 and V is TRBV11-2; 7 positions agree with TRBD1. The CDR3 spans 19 residues. The V gene end was trimmed by 6 bases and the J gene end by 1 base; junction bases not matched to a gene: 20. CDR1 is SGHAT and CDR2 is FQNNGV in the germline V gene. Here the CDR3 reads CASSRGPTTGVRGQETQYF. As DNA, the CDR3 is TGTGCCAGCAGTAGGGGGCCCACTACAGGGGTGAGGGGCCAAGAGACCCAGTACTTC. Variable domain in full (rest from reference TRBV11-2 and TRBJ2-5): EAGVAQSPRYKIIEKRQSVAFWCNPISGHATLYWYQQILGQGPKLLIQFQNNGVVDDSQLPKDRFSAERLKGVDSTLKIQPAKLEDSAVYLCASSRGPTTGVRGQETQYFGPGTRLLVL.

The chain joins TRBV7-2 to TRBJ1-2, with TRBD1 matching over 11 bases. This CDR3 contains 14 residues. The V gene end was trimmed by 4 bases and the J gene end by 8 bases; junction bases not matched to a gene: 6. Germline CDR1 reads SGHTA; CDR2 reads FQGNSA. Written as DNA, the CDR3 is TGTGCCAGCAGCTCCCCGGGACAGGGGGACGGCTACACCTTC. Translated: CASSSPGQGDGYTF.

DNA for the CDR3: TGTGCCAGCAGTTTCGGCTATGGCTACACCTTC. Translation: CASSFGYGYTF. V usage is TRBV28 and J usage is TRBJ1-2, with D uncertain. CDR1 is MDHEN and CDR2 is SYDVKM in the germline V gene. CDR3 size: 11 residues. Trimming left V 3 bases short and J 4 bases short, with 3 bases between.

The J gene is TRBJ2-5, the V gene TRBV15; 10 bases align to TRBD1. V lost 0 bases and J lost 3; bases outside the gene matches: 10. Germline lookup yields CDR1 LNHNV and CDR2 YYDKDF (reference sequence). CDR3 size: 18 residues. For the CDR3, the DNA is TGTGCCACCAGCAGAGATCCCCGGACAGGGGGGACCAAAGAGACCCAGTACTTC. Translating gives CATSRDPRTGGTKETQYF.

This clone was counted a single time. The chain combines TRBV28 with TRBJ2-1; possibly TRBD1 for D (5 bases). The CDR3 length is 15 residues. V lost 7 bases to trimming and J lost 9 bases, with 22 bases between them. The V gene's germline CDR1 is MDHEN and CDR2 SYDVKM. The CDR3 region is CASTYYYRPPSEQFF. DNA for the CDR3: TGTGCCAGCACCTATTACTACAGGCCGCCCAGTGAGCAGTTCTTC.

The chain links TRBV7-9 to TRBJ2-7; D ambiguous. Germline values: CDR1 SEHNR, CDR2 FQNEAQ (reference sequence). V was shortened by 4 bases and J by 3 bases, with 4 bases between the two germline ends. The CDR3 is 11 residues long. In nucleotides, the CDR3 is TGTGCCAGCAGCTCCATCTACGAGCAGTACTTC. This sequence encodes CASSSIYEQYF.

The chain carries TRBV11-2 and TRBJ2-3; perhaps TRBD2 as D (6 bases). Germline V CDR1 and CDR2: SGHAT, FQNNGV. This CDR3 region has 17 residues. V dropped 3 bases and J dropped 0 bases, with 16 bases sitting between them. The CDR3 here is CASSFGTAIPSTDTQYF. The CDR3 DNA reads TGTGCCAGCAGCTTCGGGACTGCTATTCCTAGCACAGATACGCAGTATTTT.

This clone was seen once. V and J are TRBV18 and TRBJ2-6; D is undetermined. The CDR3 sequence is 13 residues long. Germline lookup yields CDR1 KGHSH and CDR2 LQKENI. Trimming stripped 9 bases from V and 0 bases from J, with 6 bases between. CDR3 sequence reads: CASQDSGANVLTF. The CDR3 nucleotides read TGTGCCAGTCAGGACTCTGGGGCCAACGTCCTGACTTTC.

The chain is built from TRBV2 and TRBJ2-5, with 7 bases lining up with TRBD1. The germline V gene encodes CDR1 SNHLY and CDR2 FYNNEI. The CDR3 is 16 residues long. V was clipped by 1 base and J by 3 bases; unmatched bases: 8. This CDR3 is CASSEGYRGREETQYF. The CDR3 DNA reads TGTGCCAGCAGTGAAGGCTACAGGGGAAGGGAAGAGACCCAGTACTTC. The variable domain in full, completed from reference TRBV2 and TRBJ2-5, reads EPEVTQTPSHQVTQMGQEVILRCVPISNHLYFYWYRQILGQKVEFLVSFYNNEISEKSEIFDDQFSVERPDGSNFTLKIRSTKLEDSAMYFCASSEGYRGREETQYFGPGTRLLVL.

The sample holds a few counts of this clone. Different DNA sequences within this sample yield the same CDR3. This chain joins TRBV6-1 and TRBJ1-1; 7 positions match TRBD1. V trimming: 7 bases; J trimming: 0 bases; junction bases outside the gene matches: 5. The CDR3 is made up of 14 amino acids. Germline loops: CDR1 MNHNS, CDR2 SASEGT. The CDR3 spells CASTPGQLNTEAFF. The DNA for the CDR3 is TGTGCCAGCACCCCGGGACAGCTGAACACTGAAGCTTTCTTT.

This clone was picked up a small number of times. The J gene is TRBJ2-7, the V gene TRBV6-1; no definite D call. Germline V gene sequence: CDR1 MNHNS, CDR2 SASEGT. The V and J ends lost 3 bases and 5 bases respectively, with 8 bases between them. The CDR3 totals 12 residues. In nucleotides, the CDR3 is TGTGCCAGCAGTGAGCGAACCAACGAGCAGTACTTC. Translating gives CASSERTNEQYF.

This clone appeared a single time. V gene TRBV4-1 combines with J gene TRBJ2-5; the D gene is possibly TRBD1 (5 bases). Germline CDR1 is MGHRA and CDR2 is YSYEKL. The ends were cut back, 1 base at V and 4 bases at J, with 7 bases in the middle. The CDR3 is 13 amino acids. The CDR3 reads CASSQVQGETQYF. The CDR3 coding sequence is TGCGCCAGCAGCCAAGTTCAGGGAGAGACCCAGTACTTC.

This chain connects TRBV28 to TRBJ2-7; possibly TRBD2 for D (6 bases). Germline CDR1 and CDR2: MDHEN and SYDVKM. V shed 1 base and J shed 0 bases, with 13 bases lying between them. This CDR3 has 16 amino acids. The CDR3 is CASSLSVGGSSYEQYF. The CDR3 region has the DNA TGTGCCAGCAGTTTATCTGTGGGGGGTAGCTCCTACGAGCAGTACTTC.

This chain connects TRBV5-1 to TRBJ1-5; 10 bases line up with TRBD1. CDR1 is SGHRS, CDR2 YFSETQ, per germline. There are 15 residues in the CDR3. V dropped 0 bases and J dropped 5; count of bases not matched to a gene: 2. CDR3 region: CASSLDGTGDQPQHF. CDR3 bases: TGCGCCAGCAGCTTGGACGGGACAGGGGATCAGCCCCAGCATTTT.

V and J are TRBV9 and TRBJ2-7, with 8 bases lining up with TRBD2. In germline, CDR1 is SGDLS, CDR2 YYNGEE. The CDR3 loop spans 15 amino acids. V lost 0 bases and J lost 7; bases outside the gene matches: 9. The CDR3, as DNA: TGTGCCAGCAGCGTAGAAGGCGGGGGGCCGGGGGAGCAGTACTTC. Translation gives CASSVEGGGPGEQYF.